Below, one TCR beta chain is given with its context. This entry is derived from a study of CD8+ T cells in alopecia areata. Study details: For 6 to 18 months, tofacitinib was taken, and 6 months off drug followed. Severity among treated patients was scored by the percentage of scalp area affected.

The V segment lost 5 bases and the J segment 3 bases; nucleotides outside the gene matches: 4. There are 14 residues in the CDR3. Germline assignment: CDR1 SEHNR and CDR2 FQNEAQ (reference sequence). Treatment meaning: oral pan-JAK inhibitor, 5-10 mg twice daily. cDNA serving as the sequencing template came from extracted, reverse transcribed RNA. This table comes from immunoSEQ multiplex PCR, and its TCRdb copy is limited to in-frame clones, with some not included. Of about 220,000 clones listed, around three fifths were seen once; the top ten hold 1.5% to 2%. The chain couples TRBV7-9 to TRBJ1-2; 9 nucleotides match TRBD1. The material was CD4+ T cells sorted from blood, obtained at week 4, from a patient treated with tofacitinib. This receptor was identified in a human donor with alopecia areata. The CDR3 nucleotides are TGTGCCAGCAGCGCCGGGACAGGGCACTATGGCTACACCTTC. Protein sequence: CASSAGTGHYGYTF.